Following are 23 T cell receptor beta chains from one sample sequenced in a study of T cell repertoires in cytomegalovirus infection. TCRdb reprocessed the reads with MiXCR, giving one entry per CDR3 protein. Of fewer than 850,000 distinct CDR3 sequences in the sample, 25% to 30% were seen once. These receptors' antigens are unknown. Sequenced here: cultured CD8+ T cells from PBMCs, sampled from culture after CMV antigen stimulation. These receptors were collected from a human donor in good health (CMV status not recorded). Some clones in this sample may be carry-over from other donors' samples.

The gene calls are TRBV20-1 and TRBJ2-3, with TRBD1 identical over 7 bases. Germline values: CDR1 DFQATT, CDR2 SNEGSKA (reference sequence). With V trimmed by 4 bases and J by 3 bases, 7 bases remained unmatched. The CDR3 is 14 residues long. The CDR3 region is CSAMTGWGTDTQYF. CDR3 DNA sequence: TGCAGTGCTATGACAGGGTGGGGTACAGATACGCAGTATTTT.

This clonotype was detected a few times. The V and J genes are TRBV15 and TRBJ2-3; 8 bases agree with TRBD2. CDR1 is LNHNV, CDR2 YYDKDF, per germline (reference sequence). The CDR3 is 15 amino acids. V was pared by 2 bases and J by 0 bases, with 1 base of the junction left unmatched. CDR3 residues: CATSRSGSSTDTQYF. CDR3 in DNA: TGTGCCACCAGCAGAAGCGGGAGTAGCACAGATACGCAGTATTTT. Full variable domain (outside the CDR3, taken from reference TRBV15 and TRBJ2-3): DAMVIQNPRYQVTQFGKPVTLSCSQTLNHNVMYWYQQKSSQAPKLLFHYYDKDFNNEADTPDNFQSRRPNTSFCFLDIRSPGLGDTAMYLCATSRSGSSTDTQYFGPGTRLTVL.

Regarding this clonotype: This may be a read error, as it is one base from a much larger clone. The genes are TRBV7-8 and TRBJ2-1, with D possibly being TRBD1 or TRBD2 (6 bases each). V was clipped by 10 bases and J by 7 bases, with 23 bases between them. CDR1 SGHVS and CDR2 FQNEAQ come from the germline V gene. The CDR3 spans 15 residues. CDR3 amino acids: CANTLGGPILNEQFF. DNA of the CDR3: TGTGCCAACACCCTAGGGGGGCCTATCTTGAATGAGCAGTTCTTC.

This chain links TRBV20-1 with TRBJ2-7; 7 nucleotides match TRBD2. Trimming removed 3 bases from V and 5 bases from J; junction bases left unmatched: 10. The CDR3 spans 14 residues. Germline V lookup: CDR1 DFQATT, CDR2 SNEGSKA (reference sequence). The CDR3, as DNA: TGCAGTGCTAGTGTGGCGGGGGTGGAGGACGAGCAGTACTTC. Translating it yields CSASVAGVEDEQYF.

About this clonotype itself: Sequence at one end of the junction differs from germline and may be a read error. The rearrangement joins TRBV6-2 or TRBV6-3 to TRBJ1-1; tentative D call: TRBD1 (5 bases). The CDR3 runs to 13 residues. Germline V gives CDR1 MNHEY, CDR2 SVGEGT. The CDR3 region is CASSHGGNAEAFF. DNA for the CDR3: TGTGCCAGCAGTCATGGGGGGAACGCTGAAGCTTTCTTT.

The chain couples TRBV27 to TRBJ1-6, with D perhaps TRBD1 (6 bases). The CDR3 sequence is 15 residues long. Per germline, CDR1 MNHEY and CDR2 SMNVEV (reference sequence). V dropped 2 bases and J dropped 2 bases, with 7 bases sitting between them. CDR3 DNA sequence: TGTGCCAGCAGTTTACGGACAGCCTATAATTCACCCCTCCACTTT. Amino acid sequence: CASSLRTAYNSPLHF.

This clonotype was recorded many times. The chain uses TRBV10-3 and TRBJ2-2, with D unclear. Germline V gives CDR1 ENHRY, CDR2 SYGVKD. Trimming removed 5 bases at V and 0 bases at J, with 10 bases between. The CDR3 is 15 residues long. The CDR3 nucleotides read TGTGCCATCAGTACTACGGACCCGAACACCGGGGAGCTGTTTTTT. It is translated as CAISTTDPNTGELFF.

J is TRBJ1-1 and V is TRBV5-4; 9 nucleotides match TRBD1. V trimming: 4 bases; J trimming: 3 bases; junction bases outside the gene matches: 13. The CDR3 length is 17 residues. In germline, CDR1 is SGHNT, CDR2 YYREEE (reference sequence). The CDR3 sequence is CASSRPGQGVKDTEAFF. Written as DNA, the CDR3 is TGTGCCAGCAGCCGTCCGGGACAGGGAGTAAAGGACACTGAAGCTTTCTTT.

This clonotype was seen many times. The genes are TRBV6-2 or TRBV6-3 and TRBJ1-2; D possibly corresponds to TRBD1 (5 bases). Germline assignment: CDR1 MNHEY and CDR2 SVGEGT. The CDR3 consists of 17 residues. Trimming took 9 bases from V and 2 from J, leaving 25 bases between them. The CDR3 protein is CASTTATISYRNYGYTF. In DNA, the CDR3 is TGTGCCAGTACGACTGCCACCATCAGTTACAGGAACTATGGCTACACCTTC.

The sample holds many counts of this clonotype. This chain uses TRBV7-2 with TRBJ2-5; 9 bases map to TRBD1. J was trimmed by 5 bases and V by 1 base; bases with no gene match: 5. CDR1 and CDR2 from the germline V gene are SGHTA and FQGNSA. The CDR3 is 15 residues long. The DNA of the CDR3 is TGTGCCAGCAGCTTAGAAGACAGGGGGTCGGAGACCCAGTACTTC. Encoded protein: CASSLEDRGSETQYF.

This clonotype has a count of ten or more. CDR3 sequence (DNA): TGTGCCAGCAGCCTCCCGACTAGCGGGGGATACCAAGAGACCCAGTACTTC. Its translation: CASSLPTSGGYQETQYF. The chain couples TRBV7-2 to TRBJ2-5, with 12 bases fitting TRBD2. J gave up 0 bases and V 5 bases, and 7 bases lay outside the gene matches. Germline V gene sequence: CDR1 SGHTA, CDR2 FQGNSA. The CDR3 runs to 17 residues.

This clonotype was seen more than once but under ten times. V usage is TRBV7-3 and J usage is TRBJ2-2; D remains ambiguous. The germline gives CDR1 SGHTA, CDR2 FQGTGA. The CDR3 sequence is 14 residues long. Deletions cut 1 base from V and 4 bases from J, with 7 bases between. This chain's CDR3 is CASSLKGLTGELFF. In DNA form, the CDR3 reads TGTGCCAGCAGCTTAAAGGGCCTCACCGGGGAGCTGTTTTTT.

V usage is TRBV3-1 and J usage is TRBJ2-7; D is unresolved. Germline V gives CDR1 LGHDT, CDR2 YNNKEL (reference sequence). The V gene lost 2 bases and the J gene lost 3 bases, with 11 bases spanning the gap. There are 14 residues in the CDR3. The CDR3 loop reads CASSQPDVVYEQYF. DNA of the CDR3: TGTGCCAGCAGCCAACCCGACGTAGTCTACGAGCAGTACTTC.

This clonotype was seen only a few times. This chain uses TRBV7-9 with TRBJ2-5; TRBD1 agrees at 9 bases. V gave up 11 bases and J gave up 5 bases; unmatched junction bases: 15. The CDR3 is made up of 15 amino acids. Germline V gene data show CDR1 as SEHNR and CDR2 as FQNEAQ (reference sequence). CDR3 nucleotides: TGTGCCTGCTGGGGGACAGGGATGTCTTTGGAGACCCAGTACTTC. Translating it yields CACWGTGMSLETQYF.

This clonotype was seen ten or more times. The genes are TRBV4-1 and TRBJ2-7, with D hard to call. The V gene lost 1 base and the J gene lost 6 bases, with 4 bases spanning the gap. The germline gives CDR1 MGHRA, CDR2 YSYEKL. The CDR3 covers 11 residues. The CDR3 DNA reads as TGCGCCAGCAGCCAAGGGAGCGAGCAGTACTTC. Translation: CASSQGSEQYF.

The chain has TRBV10-3 and TRBJ2-1, with 8 positions matching TRBD1. CDR3 length: 12 amino acids. Germline trimming cut 9 bases from V and 8 bases from J; bases unmatched to any gene: 6. Germline CDR1 ENHRY, CDR2 SYGVKD. The CDR3 loop is CAIGQGKHEQFF. In DNA, the CDR3 is TGTGCCATTGGACAGGGAAAGCATGAGCAGTTCTTC.

The gene calls are TRBV9 and TRBJ2-3, with D possibly matching TRBD1 (6 bases). Germline loops: CDR1 SGDLS, CDR2 YYNGEE. This CDR3 contains 14 residues. V was cut by 3 bases and J by 1 base, with 9 bases left in between. The CDR3 region has the DNA TGTGCCAGCAGCGAGGGGGATGGCACAGATACGCAGTATTTT. Protein product: CASSEGDGTDTQYF.

This clonotype turned up a few times. The CDR3 here is CASSYSQTDPYEQYV. CDR3 in DNA: TGTGCCAGCAGTTACTCGCAAACAGATCCCTACGAGCAGTACGTC. This chain links TRBV6-2 or TRBV6-3 with TRBJ2-7; D not resolved. This CDR3 region has 15 residues. V was shortened by 0 bases and J by 2 bases, with 11 bases between the two germline ends. Germline V gives CDR1 MNHEY, CDR2 SVGEGT.

This clonotype was observed a handful of times. The genes are TRBV12-5 and TRBJ1-4; D is perhaps TRBD1 (6 bases). Per the germline V gene, CDR1 is LGHNT and CDR2 is FRNRAP. The CDR3 totals 16 residues. V lost 4 bases, J lost 6 bases, and 18 bases lay in between. The CDR3 nucleotides are TGTGCTAGTGGTTCGGGGACACCCGGAAGGTATGAAAAACTGTTTTTT. Protein sequence: CASGSGTPGRYEKLFF.

This clonotype was picked up many times. The gene calls are TRBV7-6 and TRBJ2-5; TRBD1 aligns across 7 bases. J was trimmed by 5 bases and V by 1 base; bases with no gene match: 7. This CDR3 region has 15 residues. CDR1 and CDR2 (germline): SGHVS, FNYEAQ. The CDR3 nucleotides read TGTGCCAGCAGCTTAGGACAGGGCTTTCTGGAGACCCAGTACTTC. Encoded protein: CASSLGQGFLETQYF.

This clonotype was seen repeatedly, ten times or more. V gene TRBV7-6 combines with J gene TRBJ1-5; D unresolved. Germline V gene data show CDR1 as SGHVS and CDR2 as FNYEAQ. V was cut by 0 bases and J by 2 bases, with 11 bases left in between. The CDR3 length is 16 residues. CDR3 in DNA: TGTGCCAGCAGCTTAGCCGCTTTGGGCGGCAATCAGCCCCAGCATTTT. Translating gives CASSLAALGGNQPQHF. Using reference TRBV7-6 and TRBJ1-5 for the parts outside the CDR3, the full variable domain is GAGVSQSPRYKVTKRGQDVALRCDPISGHVSLYWYRQALGQGPEFLTYFNYEAQQDKSGLPNDRFSAERPEGSISTLTIQRTEQRDSAMYRCASSLAALGGNQPQHFGDGTRLSIL.

The chain uses TRBV20-1 and TRBJ2-1; possibly TRBD2 for D (6 bases). The CDR3 loop spans 16 amino acids. V gave up 1 base and J gave up 2 bases, with 15 bases separating them. Germline CDR1 and CDR2: DFQATT and SNEGSKA (reference sequence). The CDR3 reads CSARVPPGEPYNEQFF. CDR3 bases: TGCAGTGCTAGAGTTCCTCCGGGGGAACCCTACAATGAGCAGTTCTTC.

The genes are TRBV7-2 and TRBJ2-3; 7 bases are a match to TRBD2. V lost 3 bases and J lost 4; bases outside the gene matches: 7. From germline, CDR1 is SGHTA and CDR2 FQGNSA. The CDR3 is made up of 15 amino acids. The CDR3 nucleotides read TGTGCCAGCAGCTTTGCTGGGGGGGGAGCAGATACGCAGTATTTT. The encoded protein is CASSFAGGGADTQYF.